These 20 T cell receptor beta chains were all obtained from the same sample, sequenced in a study of identical twins. TCRdb passed the 5' RACE reads through MiXCR, listing each CDR3 protein once. The table has fewer than 250,000 distinct CDR3 sequences, 9.4% seen once. Sequencing used memory (CD45RO+) T cells sorted from blood. Every receptor here comes from a woman aged 18-29 years in good health.

This clonotype came up a few times. This chain joins TRBV14 and TRBJ2-3, with 10 bases lining up with TRBD2. J gave up 2 bases and V 6 bases, and 5 bases lay outside the gene matches. The length of the CDR3 is 15 residues. CDR1 SGHDN and CDR2 FVKESK come from the germline V gene. The CDR3 protein is CASRRTSGITDTQYF. The DNA for the CDR3 is TGTGCCAGCAGACGGACTAGCGGAATCACAGATACGCAGTATTTT.

V is TRBV12-3 or TRBV12-4 and J is TRBJ1-5, with a possible D match to TRBD1 (5 bases). The V end lost 6 bases, the J end lost 4 bases, and 19 bases lay between the germline ends. The CDR3 runs 16 residues. The CDR3 sequence is CASRIHGAGSNQPQHF. The CDR3 coding sequence is TGTGCCAGCAGGATACACGGGGCAGGGTCGAATCAGCCCCAGCATTTT.

The table lists this clonotype with a few counts. The chain is built from TRBV10-3 and TRBJ2-1; 9 bases agree with TRBD1. J lost 3 bases, V lost 5 bases, and 8 bases had no gene match. Looked up from germline, CDR1 is ENHRY and CDR2 is SYGVKD. The CDR3 contains 16 residues. The CDR3, as DNA: TGTGCCATCAGTAGAGAGAGGGACAGGGACTACAATGAGCAGTTCTTC. Amino acids: CAISRERDRDYNEQFF.

This chain joins TRBV5-1 and TRBJ1-2, with TRBD1 identical over 8 bases. After removal of 4 bases from V and 3 bases from J, the junction contained 8 bases not matched to a gene. This CDR3 has 15 amino acids. Germline values: CDR1 SGHRS, CDR2 YFSETQ. CDR3 in amino acids: CASSPGGAGDYGYTF. CDR3 in DNA: TGCGCCAGCAGCCCAGGGGGCGCCGGTGACTATGGCTACACCTTC. The variable domain in full, with the rest retrieved from reference TRBV5-1 and TRBJ1-2, is KAGVTQTPRYLIKTRGQQVTLSCSPISGHRSVSWYQQTPGQGLQFLFEYFSETQRNKGNFPGRFSGRQFSNSRSEMNVSTLELGDSALYLCASSPGGAGDYGYTFGSGTRLTVV.

The chain employs TRBV5-4 and TRBJ1-6; 7 nucleotides agree with TRBD1. J gave up 9 bases and V 5 bases, and 5 bases lay outside the gene matches. The germline V gene has CDR1 SGHNT and CDR2 YYREEE (reference sequence). The CDR3 extends over 13 amino acids. The CDR3 is CASSFRTGSPLHF. CDR3 in DNA: TGTGCCAGCAGTTTTAGGACAGGTTCACCCCTCCACTTT. The full variable domain, in which reference TRBV5-4 and TRBJ1-6 provide the parts outside the CDR3, is ETGVTQSPTHLIKTRGQQVTLRCSSQSGHNTVSWYQQALGQGPQFIFQYYREEENGRGNFPPRFSGLQFPNYSSELNVNALELDDSALYLCASSFRTGSPLHFGNGTRLTVT.

The chain recombines TRBV7-2 with TRBJ2-1; 11 nucleotides match TRBD2. The CDR3 consists of 16 residues. V lost 1 base, J lost 5 bases, and 4 bases stayed unmatched. The germline V gene encodes CDR1 SGHTA and CDR2 FQGNSA. DNA of the CDR3: TGTGCCAGCAGCTTAGTTGGGACTAGCGGACACAATGAGCAGTTCTTC. Residues: CASSLVGTSGHNEQFF.

This clonotype has just one count. V is TRBV19 and J is TRBJ1-1; D is uncertain. V was cut by 4 bases and J by 4 bases, with 7 bases left in between. CDR1 is LNHDA, CDR2 SQIVND, per germline (reference sequence). This CDR3 has 12 amino acids. The CDR3 DNA follows: TGTGCCAGTAGTAGGGAGGGCACTGAAGCTTTCTTT. Translating it yields CASSREGTEAFF.

This clonotype was found a few times. CDR3 bases: TGCGCCAGCAGCCGTCTTAGGTGGTACCCCGGGGAGCTGTTTTTT. The encoded protein is CASSRLRWYPGELFF. The chain combines TRBV4-3 with TRBJ2-2; D remains ambiguous. The CDR3 covers 15 residues. The germline V gene encodes CDR1 LGHNA and CDR2 YSLEER. Trimming removed 4 bases at V and 6 bases at J, with 15 bases between.

This clonotype showed up just a few times. This rearrangement joins TRBV6-5 to TRBJ2-1, with TRBD2 matching over 13 bases. V lost 2 bases, J lost 7 bases, and 8 bases stayed unmatched. Germline loops: CDR1 MNHEY, CDR2 SVGAGI. The length of the CDR3 is 17 residues. The CDR3 region is CASSYPGTSGKLNEQFF. Here the CDR3 DNA reads TGTGCCAGCAGTTACCCGGGGACTAGCGGGAAGCTTAATGAGCAGTTCTTC.

As to this clonotype: This CDR3 is missing its conserved last phenylalanine or tryptophan, likely due to a read error. The chain couples TRBV9 to TRBJ2-5; 8 nucleotides match TRBD2. Germline CDR1 and CDR2: SGDLS and YYNGEE. With 0 bases clipped from V and 2 bases from J, the junction kept 3 bases outside the gene matches. The CDR3 spans 15 residues. The CDR3 bases are TGTGCCAGCAGCGTAGCGGGAGGGCTTCAAGAGACCCAGTACCTC. Protein: CASSVAGGLQETQYL.

The V gene is TRBV12-5, the J gene TRBJ1-1; 9 bases line up with TRBD1. The germline gives CDR1 LGHNT, CDR2 FRNRAP. The CDR3 totals 14 residues. V trimming: 6 bases; J trimming: 6 bases; junction bases outside the gene matches: 8. CDR3 bases: TGTGCTAGTGGCCGGGACAGGGACAACCCTGAAGCTTTCTTT. Translation gives CASGRDRDNPEAFF.

This clonotype was found a few times. The chain uses TRBV5-1 and TRBJ2-1, with D possibly being TRBD2 (5 bases). Trimming shortened V by 4 bases and J by 0 bases, and 14 bases separated the two germline ends. CDR3 length: 16 residues. CDR1 SGHRS and CDR2 YFSETQ come from the germline V gene. The CDR3 DNA sequence: TGCGCCAGCAGCCTGGACTCTTCTTCCTCCTACAATGAGCAGTTCTTC. This sequence encodes CASSLDSSSSYNEQFF.

This clonotype was detected ten times or more. The CDR3 sequence: CSAQTGDGSDTQYF. The CDR3 coding sequence is TGCAGTGCTCAAACAGGGGATGGGTCAGATACGCAGTATTTT. The chain joins TRBV20-1 to TRBJ2-3, with 7 positions matching TRBD1. The CDR3 length is 14 residues. Germline CDR1 reads DFQATT; CDR2 reads SNEGSKA (reference sequence). V gave up 5 bases and J gave up 4 bases; unmatched junction bases: 9.

This clonotype has just a few counts. The gene calls are TRBV7-2 and TRBJ2-3, with 11 bases lining up with TRBD2. This CDR3 has 15 amino acids. The junction had 3 bases not matched to a gene; V was cut back by 3 bases and J by 4 bases. Germline V gives CDR1 SGHTA, CDR2 FQGNSA. For the CDR3, the DNA is TGTGCCAGCAGCTTCACTAGCGGGAGCTCAGATACGCAGTATTTT. Its translation: CASSFTSGSSDTQYF.

The chain has TRBV5-1 and TRBJ2-1, with unresolved D. Germline CDR1 is SGHRS and CDR2 is YFSETQ. The ends were cut back, 4 bases at V and 6 bases at J, with 11 bases in the middle. This CDR3 has 13 residues. DNA of the CDR3: TGCGCCAGCAGCCCGGATTACAGCAATGAGCAGTTCTTC. The encoded protein is CASSPDYSNEQFF. The full variable domain, its missing parts supplied by reference TRBV5-1 and TRBJ2-1, is KAGVTQTPRYLIKTRGQQVTLSCSPISGHRSVSWYQQTPGQGLQFLFEYFSETQRNKGNFPGRFSGRQFSNSRSEMNVSTLELGDSALYLCASSPDYSNEQFFGPGTRLTVL.

The CDR3 is CASEARRQRNTEAFF. The CDR3 DNA reads as TGTGCCAGCGAAGCCCGAAGACAGAGGAACACTGAAGCTTTCTTT. This chain links TRBV2 with TRBJ1-1; a weak D match, TRBD1 (5 bases). The V end was cut by 8 bases, the J end by 1 base, with 17 bases between. The CDR3 covers 15 residues. Germline loops: CDR1 SNHLY, CDR2 FYNNEI.

This clonotype was detected a few times. The rearrangement links TRBV3-1 to TRBJ2-7, with no clear D. CDR1 and CDR2 from the germline V gene are LGHDT and YNNKEL (reference sequence). CDR3 size: 16 residues. V was clipped by 0 bases and J by 0 bases, with 12 bases between them. This CDR3 reads CASSQDPAPSSYEQYF. DNA for the CDR3: TGTGCCAGCAGCCAAGATCCAGCGCCTAGCTCCTACGAGCAGTACTTC.

This clonotype was counted ten times or more. The chain recombines TRBV7-2 with TRBJ1-5; D is unclear. Germline V gives CDR1 SGHTA, CDR2 FQGNSA. The CDR3 is 14 amino acids. Trimming took off 0 bases at V and 4 bases at J, with 7 bases between the two ends. CDR3 in DNA: TGTGCCAGCAGCTTAGCCGGTATTAATCAGCCCCAGCATTTT. Translation gives CASSLAGINQPQHF.

The V and J genes are TRBV18 and TRBJ2-7; D remains ambiguous. Trimming left V 6 bases short and J 3 bases short, with 9 bases between. Germline V gene data show CDR1 as KGHSH and CDR2 as LQKENI. The CDR3 sequence is 12 residues long. For the CDR3, the DNA is TGTGCCAGCTCTCCTACCCTCTACGAGCAGTACTTC. Translating gives CASSPTLYEQYF.

Ten or more counts support this clonotype. The chain employs TRBV27 and TRBJ2-2; D is possibly TRBD1 (5 bases). The V gene lost 10 bases and the J gene lost 4 bases, with 13 bases spanning the gap. The CDR3 covers 13 residues. Germline loops: CDR1 MNHEY, CDR2 SMNVEV (reference sequence). CDR3 nucleotides: TGTGCCATTTCTCCCCAGGGCACCGGGGAGCTGTTTTTT. It encodes CAISPQGTGELFF.